A single sample is the source of the 23 T cell receptor beta chains below, sequenced in a study of T cell responses to AZD1222 COVID-19 vaccine. Assay: immunoSEQ multiplex PCR; the TCRdb copy retains only in-frame clones and omits some. This table holds some 100,000 clones, roughly 86% found once. The starting material was peripheral blood, obtained 28 days after the second AZD1222 dose. These receptors were obtained from an adult who received the AZD1222 COVID-19 vaccine.

This chain links TRBV6-5 with TRBJ2-1; maybe TRBD2 (6 bases). The CDR3 loop spans 14 amino acids. Per the germline V gene, CDR1 is MNHEY and CDR2 is SVGAGI. V was shortened by 7 bases and J by 4 bases, with 14 bases between the two germline ends. The CDR3 reads CASTVSSGYNEQFF. Written as DNA, the CDR3 is TGTGCCAGCACCGTGAGTAGCGGATACAATGAGCAGTTCTTC.

The chain combines TRBV25-1 with TRBJ2-5; D is perhaps TRBD2 (5 bases). Between the trimmed V and J ends, which lost 5 bases and 2 bases, there was a span of 15 bases. CDR3 size: 15 residues. CDR1 is MGHDK and CDR2 is SYGVNS in the germline V gene. The CDR3: CASSQAAGDQETQYF. Written as DNA, the CDR3 is TGTGCCAGCAGTCAAGCGGCAGGAGATCAAGAGACCCAGTACTTC.

The chain links TRBV5-4 to TRBJ1-1; no clear D gene. This CDR3 has 13 amino acids. From germline, CDR1 is SGHNT and CDR2 YYREEE (reference sequence). The germline V and J ends were trimmed by 2 bases and 3 bases, with 8 bases remaining between them. CDR3 in DNA: TGTGCCAGCAGCTTCTACAGCTACACTGAAGCTTTCTTT. Residues: CASSFYSYTEAFF.

This chain connects TRBV10-3 to TRBJ1-1, with D unclear. The CDR3 covers 12 residues. Deletions cut 6 bases from V and 3 bases from J, with 8 bases between. Germline assignment: CDR1 ENHRY and CDR2 SYGVKD. CDR3 region: CAISITDTEAFF. The CDR3, as DNA: TGTGCCATCAGCATAACGGACACTGAAGCTTTCTTT.

This chain connects TRBV11-1 to TRBJ1-1; no firm D call. This CDR3 has 13 residues. V lost 5 bases, J lost 9 bases, and 16 bases lay in between. Germline V gives CDR1 SGHAT, CDR2 FQDESV (reference sequence). Here the CDR3 reads CASSPPPAGQAFF. The CDR3 DNA follows: TGTGCCAGCAGCCCCCCGCCGGCAGGACAAGCTTTCTTT.

This sequence joins TRBV27 and TRBJ2-7, with 11 bases aligning to TRBD1. CDR1 MNHEY and CDR2 SMNVEV come from the germline V gene (reference sequence). The V segment lost 6 bases and the J segment 3 bases; nucleotides outside the gene matches: 10. This CDR3 has 16 residues. CDR3 sequence reads: CASSPTPGQGVYEQYF. DNA for the CDR3: TGTGCCAGCAGCCCGACTCCGGGACAGGGGGTCTACGAGCAGTACTTC.

V is TRBV5-1 and J is TRBJ1-2; tentative D call: TRBD1 (5 bases). Germline-derived CDR1 and CDR2 are SGHRS and YFSETQ. With 0 bases removed from V and 2 bases from J, the gap between germline ends came to 14 bases. The CDR3 totals 16 residues. CDR3 nucleotide sequence: TGCGCCAGCAGCTTGGCTGGGGACGGGAGCAACTATGGCTACACCTTC. Amino acid sequence: CASSLAGDGSNYGYTF.

The rearrangement joins TRBV6-5 to TRBJ2-7; D gene ambiguous. Trimming shortened V by 5 bases and J by 2 bases, and 13 bases separated the two germline ends. This CDR3 contains 14 residues. Per germline, CDR1 MNHEY and CDR2 SVGAGI. DNA for the CDR3: TGTGCCAGCAGTCGCCGACTCGGAGCCTACGAGCAGTACTTC. This encodes CASSRRLGAYEQYF.

The chain has TRBV7-2 and TRBJ2-7, with D unresolved. This CDR3 is built from 15 residues. Germline-derived CDR1 and CDR2 are SGHTA and FQGNSA. V gave up 0 bases and J gave up 6 bases, with 15 bases separating them. The CDR3 here is CASSLAPVPLAEQYF. CDR3 coding DNA: TGTGCCAGCAGCTTAGCCCCCGTACCCCTCGCCGAGCAGTACTTC. Filled out from reference TRBV7-2 and TRBJ2-7, the complete variable domain reads GAGVSQSPSNKVTEKGKDVELRCDPISGHTALYWYRQSLGQGLEFLIYFQGNSAPDKSGLPSDRFSAERTGGSVSTLTIQRTQQEDSAVYLCASSLAPVPLAEQYFGPGTRLTVT.

The chain joins TRBV7-9 to TRBJ1-2; weak D call: TRBD1 (6 bases). The V end lost 5 bases, the J end lost 3 bases, and 13 bases lay between the germline ends. Germline-derived CDR1 and CDR2 are SEHNR and FQNEAQ (reference sequence). The CDR3 loop spans 14 amino acids. The CDR3 is CASSVGGSDYGYTF. CDR3 DNA: TGTGCCAGCAGCGTGGGGGGCTCCGACTATGGCTACACCTTC.

The J gene is TRBJ1-1, the V gene TRBV30, with unresolved D. The CDR3 sequence is 12 residues long. With 4 bases removed from V and 1 base from J, the gap between germline ends came to 7 bases. Looked up from germline, CDR1 is GTSNPN and CDR2 is SVGIG (reference sequence). The CDR3 DNA is TGTGCCTGGAACAGTCAGAACACTGAAGCTTTCTTT. Translation: CAWNSQNTEAFF.

The genes are TRBV5-5 and TRBJ1-2, with 7 bases matching TRBD1. V shed 4 bases, J shed 3 bases, and the junction held 9 bases outside the gene matches. This CDR3 has 15 residues. CDR1 and CDR2 from the germline V gene are SGHKS and YYEKEE (reference sequence). CDR3 bases: TGTGCCAGCAGCCCAGGGGGGGCCCCCCACTATGGCTACACCTTC. It specifies CASSPGGAPHYGYTF. Drawing the rest from reference TRBV5-5 and TRBJ1-2, the complete variable domain is DAGVTQSPTHLIKTRGQQVTLRCSPISGHKSVSWYQQVLGQGPQFIFQYYEKEERGRGNFPDRFSARQFPNYSSELNVNALLLGDSALYLCASSPGGAPHYGYTFGSGTRLTVV.

This chain uses TRBV19 with TRBJ2-1; 9 bases map to TRBD1. V shed 5 bases and J 9 bases; nucleotides not matched to a gene: 20. The CDR3 sequence is 18 residues long. Germline CDR1 LNHDA, CDR2 SQIVND (reference sequence). The DNA of the CDR3 is TGTGCCAGTAGTCCGGGGGGACAGGGTAGGGGAATTGCCAGTGAGCAGTTCTTC. It encodes CASSPGGQGRGIASEQFF.

As to this clone: Other DNA sequences from this sample encode an identical CDR3 as well. This sequence joins TRBV3-1 (or the pseudogene TRBV3-2) and TRBJ1-5; 10 bases are shared with TRBD1. This CDR3 has 14 amino acids. Germline CDR1 is LGHDT and CDR2 is YNNKEL (reference sequence). J gave up 4 bases and V 3 bases, and 0 bases lay outside the gene matches. The CDR3 protein is CASSQGQGNQPQHF. The CDR3 DNA is TGTGCCAGCAGCCAGGGACAGGGGAATCAGCCCCAGCATTTT.

This chain connects TRBV4-3 to TRBJ1-2, with 7 bases matching TRBD1. Trimming took 0 bases from V and 8 from J; bases not matched to a gene: 21. This CDR3 has 19 residues. Germline V gene sequence: CDR1 LGHNA, CDR2 YSLEER. CDR3 region: CASSQDHPTGNLLPGGYTF. DNA for the CDR3: TGCGCCAGCAGCCAAGATCACCCGACAGGGAATTTGCTGCCAGGAGGCTACACCTTC.

V is TRBV7-8 and J is TRBJ2-3, with D possibly TRBD2 on 6 matching bases. Germline V CDR1 and CDR2: SGHVS, FQNEAQ. V gave up 4 bases and J gave up 4 bases, with 6 bases separating them. The CDR3 has 12 residues. CDR3 bases: TGTGCCAGCAGCTCGGGGGCAGATACGCAGTATTTT. Amino acids: CASSSGADTQYF.

The V gene is TRBV15, the J gene TRBJ2-2, with 7 bases lining up with TRBD1. V lost 2 bases, J lost 4 bases, and 13 bases stayed unmatched. This CDR3 has 18 amino acids. CDR1 LNHNV and CDR2 YYDKDF come from the germline V gene (reference sequence). CDR3 loop: CATSRRGLGAGGTGELFF. CDR3 bases: TGTGCCACCAGCAGACGAGGGCTTGGGGCAGGGGGCACCGGGGAGCTGTTTTTT.

The rearrangement uses TRBV9 and TRBJ2-7; possible D gene TRBD2, 6 bases. V was shortened by 4 bases and J by 4 bases, with 15 bases between the two germline ends. The germline gives CDR1 SGDLS, CDR2 YYNGEE. This CDR3 spans 14 amino acids. Here the CDR3 reads CASSQGGGSYEQYF. In DNA form, the CDR3 reads TGTGCCAGCAGCCAAGGTGGGGGGTCGTACGAGCAGTACTTC.

This clone was seen only once. The J gene is TRBJ2-1, the V gene TRBV3-1 (or the pseudogene TRBV3-2); tentatively, D is TRBD1 (5 bases). V was pared by 2 bases and J by 6 bases, with 11 bases between. Germline CDR1 is LGHDT and CDR2 is YNNKEL (reference sequence). The CDR3 has 14 amino acids. DNA for the CDR3: TGTGCCAGCAGCCAACAGGGTTTTCTCAATGAGCAGTTCTTC. Protein sequence: CASSQQGFLNEQFF.

There are a few counts of this clone. The genes are TRBV10-1 and TRBJ2-3; D unresolved. V was trimmed by 4 bases and J by 4 bases, leaving 15 bases between them. This CDR3 contains 15 residues. Germline CDR1 reads WNHNN; CDR2 reads SYGVQD (reference sequence). CDR3 residues: CASSGSMGSADTQYF. The DNA of the CDR3 is TGCGCCAGCAGTGGTAGCATGGGGTCGGCAGATACGCAGTATTTT.

The chain recombines TRBV28 with TRBJ1-6; perhaps TRBD1 as D (6 bases). The germline V gene has CDR1 MDHEN and CDR2 SYDVKM. V was clipped by 5 bases and J by 10 bases, with 21 bases between them. CDR3 size: 16 residues. As DNA, the CDR3 is TGTGCCAGCAGTGAGGGGGGAGCGCGTGTTGTGTCACCCCTCCACTTT. Translation gives CASSEGGARVVSPLHF.

Written as DNA, the CDR3 is TGTGCCAGCAGCAAGTGGGGTGAAAAACTGTTTTTT. Translating gives CASSKWGEKLFF. The J gene is TRBJ1-4, the V gene TRBV9, with unresolved D. The V gene's germline CDR1 is SGDLS and CDR2 YYNGEE. The CDR3 totals 12 residues. V lost 4 bases to trimming and J lost 7 bases, with 8 bases between them.

This clone was recorded once. J is TRBJ1-2 and V is TRBV3-1 (or the pseudogene TRBV3-2); possible D gene TRBD1, 6 bases. V was pared by 2 bases and J by 8 bases, with 24 bases between. CDR1 is LGHDT, CDR2 YNNKEL, per germline (reference sequence). This CDR3 contains 17 residues. DNA for the CDR3: TGTGCCAGCAGCCAACTCTCGACAGGTCCACCGAGGAGGGGCTACACCTTC. This encodes CASSQLSTGPPRRGYTF.